This is a list of T cell receptor beta chains from one sample in a study of technical replicates of blood from a few donors. Generated by immunoSEQ multiplex PCR, the TCRdb table keeps only in-frame clones and is missing some. The table includes about 93,000 clones, about 95% detected once. The specimen sequenced was T cells isolated from PBMCs. These receptors came from a human donor in good health. The conserved cysteine and the conserved F or W are not part of the CDR3 here. Not all rows give a size; the values are once, few, many and, for expanded clones, a class.

v_gene,abundance,CDR3aa
TRBV6-5,NA,ASSFGPLGNTIY
TRBV29-1,NA,SVEGGTGVPEAF
TRBV29-1,NA,SVEAGINTEAF
TRBV2,NA,ASGSGETDTQY
TRBV12-5,NA,ASGPMSNPPFSANYGYT
TRBV6-1,NA,ASSGISSGSVTGELF
TRBV5-4,NA,ASSFGGRAGTGELF
TRBV2,NA,ASSLGLAGVSGEQY
TRBV29-1,NA,SVRGLAGRTGELF
TRBV28,once,ASMTGTPRLSSY
TRBV10-3,NA,AISDEMGHISTDTQY
TRBV5-5,NA,ASSLIRGMNEQF
TRBV27,NA,ASSLTPPRANTEAF
TRBV6-6,NA,ASSEQGRYSNQPQH
TRBV5-1,NA,ASSLNSDSGNTIY
TRBV7-9,NA,ASSSPPDRVNQETQY
TRBV2,NA,ARGQGKAEQY
TRBV4-1,NA,ASSQPPLGQGKSGANVLT
TRBV30,NA,AWSTQLHSGNTIY
TRBV2,NA,ASRGTSGGQETQY
TRBV30,NA,AWSLAYEQY
TRBV6-5,NA,ASARYSYEQY
TRBV19,NA,ASSIGSTEAF